This T cell receptor beta chain was recovered during a study of blood T cells in healthy people across ages. Remarks on this clonotype: The target antigen is unknown.

Study observations and caveats: PBMCs went unsorted, and a conclusive naive versus antigen-experienced comparison was therefore prevented. Age showed a roughly linear inverse relationship with TCR beta diversity per million T cells.

Together with a sample-barcoded 5' primer, a J-beta primer mix was included in a second PCR lasting roughly 6 to 12 cycles. Unique molecular identifiers of 12 random nucleotides labeled each cDNA. TCRdb re-analysed the 5' RACE reads in MiXCR, keeping a single row per CDR3 protein. This sample has some 1,800,000 distinct CDR3 sequences, with more than 35% found just once. This receptor was obtained from a human donor in good health. Sequencing input: blood.

The CDR3 region is CASQESGSQETQYF. The CDR3 DNA follows: TGTGCCAGCCAGGAATCAGGGTCACAAGAGACCCAGTACTTC. This sequence joins TRBV2 and TRBJ2-5; D is possibly TRBD1 (5 bases). Trimming cost V 8 bases and J 2 bases, with 15 bases left between them. CDR3 size: 14 residues. Germline CDR1 SNHLY, CDR2 FYNNEI.